This TCR beta chain was identified during a study of blood T cell repertoires in COVID-19. As for the study in general: Acute and convalescent COVID-19 specimens originated in the United States, Italy and Spain.

Germline CDR1 reads GTSNPN; CDR2 reads SVGIG (reference sequence). V lost 0 bases, J lost 7 bases, and 13 bases lay in between. CDR3 length: 15 residues. Profiling relied on immunoSEQ multiplex PCR, and the TCRdb table lists in-frame clones only, not all of them. The sample shows some 100,000 clones, roughly 89% of them seen only once. The TCR comes from a woman older than 75 with active COVID-19. The sequenced sample consisted of peripheral blood. V usage is TRBV30 and J usage is TRBJ1-6; a weak D match, TRBD1 (6 bases). The CDR3 sequence: CAWSVPGVNNSPLHF. DNA of the CDR3: TGTGCCTGGAGTGTCCCAGGGGTCAACAATTCACCCCTCCACTTT.